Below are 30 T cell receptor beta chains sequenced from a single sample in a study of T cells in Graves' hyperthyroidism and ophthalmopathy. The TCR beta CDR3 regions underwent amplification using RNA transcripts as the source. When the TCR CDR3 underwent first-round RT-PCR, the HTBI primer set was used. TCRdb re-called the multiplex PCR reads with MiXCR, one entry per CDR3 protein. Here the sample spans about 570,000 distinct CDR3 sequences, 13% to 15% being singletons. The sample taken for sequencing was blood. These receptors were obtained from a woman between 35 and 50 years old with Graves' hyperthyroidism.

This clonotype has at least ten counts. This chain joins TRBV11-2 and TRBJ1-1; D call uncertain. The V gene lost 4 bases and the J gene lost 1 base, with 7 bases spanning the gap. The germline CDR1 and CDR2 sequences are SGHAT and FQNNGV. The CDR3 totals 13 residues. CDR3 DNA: TGTGCCAGCAGCTCCCAATCGAACACTGAAGCTTTCTTT. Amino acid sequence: CASSSQSNTEAFF.

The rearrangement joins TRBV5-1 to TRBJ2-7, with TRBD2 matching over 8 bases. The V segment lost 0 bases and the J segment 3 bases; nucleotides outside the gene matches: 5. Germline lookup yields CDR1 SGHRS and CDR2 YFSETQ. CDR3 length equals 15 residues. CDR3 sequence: CASSLELAANYEQYF. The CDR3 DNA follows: TGCGCCAGCAGCTTGGAACTAGCGGCAAACTACGAGCAGTACTTC.

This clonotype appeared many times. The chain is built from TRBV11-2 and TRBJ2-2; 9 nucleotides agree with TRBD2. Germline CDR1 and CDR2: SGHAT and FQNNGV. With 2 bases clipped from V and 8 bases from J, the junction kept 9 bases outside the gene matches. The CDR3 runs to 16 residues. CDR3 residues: CASSLIAGLAWGELFF. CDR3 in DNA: TGTGCCAGCAGCTTAATCGCGGGACTAGCCTGGGGGGAGCTGTTTTTT.

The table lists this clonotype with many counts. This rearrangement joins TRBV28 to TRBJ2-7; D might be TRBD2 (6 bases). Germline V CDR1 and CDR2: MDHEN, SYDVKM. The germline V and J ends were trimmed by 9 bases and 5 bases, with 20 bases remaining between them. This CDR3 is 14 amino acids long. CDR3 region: CASGASAPRHEQYF. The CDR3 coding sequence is TGTGCCAGTGGAGCTAGCGCCCCCCGCCACGAGCAGTACTTC.

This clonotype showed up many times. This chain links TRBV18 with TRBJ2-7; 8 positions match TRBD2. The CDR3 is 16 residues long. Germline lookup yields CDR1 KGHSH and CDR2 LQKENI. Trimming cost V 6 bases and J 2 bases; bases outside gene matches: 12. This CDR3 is CASSPAGLAGTYEQYF. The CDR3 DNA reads TGTGCCAGCTCCCCCGCTGGGCTAGCGGGTACCTACGAGCAGTACTTC.

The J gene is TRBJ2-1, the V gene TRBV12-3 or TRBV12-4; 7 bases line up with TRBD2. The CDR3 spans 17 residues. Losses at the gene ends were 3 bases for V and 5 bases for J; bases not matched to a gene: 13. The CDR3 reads CASSFSRSGGSHNEQFF. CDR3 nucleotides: TGTGCCAGCAGTTTTAGTAGATCTGGCGGGAGCCACAATGAGCAGTTCTTC.

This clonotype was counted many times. In DNA, the CDR3 is TGCGCCAGCAGCTTGGAGGGTACGAACACTGAAGCTTTCTTT. Protein: CASSLEGTNTEAFF. The chain couples TRBV5-1 to TRBJ1-1; D gene ambiguous. Looked up from germline, CDR1 is SGHRS and CDR2 is YFSETQ. Between the trimmed V and J ends, which lost 0 bases and 1 base, there was a span of 7 bases. The CDR3 has 14 amino acids.

The CDR3 reads CASSFGWDNEQFF. DNA of the CDR3: TGTGCCAGCAGTTTTGGTTGGGACAATGAGCAGTTCTTC. The chain is built from TRBV27 and TRBJ2-1; D gene uncertain. The V end was cut by 3 bases, the J end by 5 bases, with 8 bases between. CDR1 and CDR2 from the germline V gene are MNHEY and SMNVEV (reference sequence). This CDR3 has 13 amino acids.

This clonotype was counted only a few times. For the CDR3, the DNA is TGCAGCGTTGAAGATTTCAGGACAGGGTTGGGCAATGAGCAGTTCTTC. It is translated as CSVEDFRTGLGNEQFF. This chain connects TRBV29-1 to TRBJ2-1; 8 bases map to TRBD1. Trimming took 0 bases from V and 6 from J; bases not matched to a gene: 10. This CDR3 has 16 residues. Germline CDR1 is SQVTM and CDR2 is ANQGSEA.

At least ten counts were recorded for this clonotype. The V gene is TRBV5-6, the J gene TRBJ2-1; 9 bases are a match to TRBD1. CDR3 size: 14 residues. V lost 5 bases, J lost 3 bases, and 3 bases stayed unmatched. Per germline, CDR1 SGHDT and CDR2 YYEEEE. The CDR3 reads CASRMGQGYNEQFF. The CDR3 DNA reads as TGTGCCAGCAGAATGGGACAGGGCTACAATGAGCAGTTCTTC.

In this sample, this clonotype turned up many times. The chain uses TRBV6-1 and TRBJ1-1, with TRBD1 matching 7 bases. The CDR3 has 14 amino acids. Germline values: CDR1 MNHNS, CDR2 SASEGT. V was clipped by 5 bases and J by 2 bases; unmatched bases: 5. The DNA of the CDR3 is TGTGCCAGCAGTTGGGGACAGCACAACACTGAAGCTTTCTTT. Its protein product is CASSWGQHNTEAFF.

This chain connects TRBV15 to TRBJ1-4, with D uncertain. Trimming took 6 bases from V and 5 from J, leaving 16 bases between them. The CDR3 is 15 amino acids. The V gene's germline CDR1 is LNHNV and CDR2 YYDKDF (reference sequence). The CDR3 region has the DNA TGTGCCACCAGATTTAGGAGGGAGTGGAATGAAAAACTGTTTTTT. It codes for CATRFRREWNEKLFF.

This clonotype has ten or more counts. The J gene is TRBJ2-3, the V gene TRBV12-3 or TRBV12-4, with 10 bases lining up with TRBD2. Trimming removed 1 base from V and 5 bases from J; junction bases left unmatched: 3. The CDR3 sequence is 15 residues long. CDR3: CASSLVASGRDTQYF. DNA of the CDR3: TGTGCCAGCAGTTTAGTGGCTAGCGGGAGAGATACGCAGTATTTT.

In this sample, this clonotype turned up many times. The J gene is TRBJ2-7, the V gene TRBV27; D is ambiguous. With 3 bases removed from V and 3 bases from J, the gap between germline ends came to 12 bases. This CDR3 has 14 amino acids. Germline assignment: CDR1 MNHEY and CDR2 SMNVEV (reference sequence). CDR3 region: CASSFDPTNYEQYF. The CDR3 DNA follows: TGTGCCAGCAGTTTTGACCCAACTAACTACGAGCAGTACTTC.

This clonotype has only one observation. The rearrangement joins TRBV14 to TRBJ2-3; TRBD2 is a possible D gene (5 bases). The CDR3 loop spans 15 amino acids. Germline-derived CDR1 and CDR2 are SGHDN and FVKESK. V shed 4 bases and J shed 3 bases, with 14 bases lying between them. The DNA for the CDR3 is TGTGCCAGCAGCCTGAATAGTGGGAGTACAGATACGCAGTATTTT. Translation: CASSLNSGSTDTQYF. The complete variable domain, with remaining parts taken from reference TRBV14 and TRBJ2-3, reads EAGVTQFPSHSVIEKGQTVTLRCDPISGHDNLYWYRRVMGKEIKFLLHFVKESKQDESGMPNNRFLAERTGGTYSTLKVQPAELEDSGVYFCASSLNSGSTDTQYFGPGTRLTVL.

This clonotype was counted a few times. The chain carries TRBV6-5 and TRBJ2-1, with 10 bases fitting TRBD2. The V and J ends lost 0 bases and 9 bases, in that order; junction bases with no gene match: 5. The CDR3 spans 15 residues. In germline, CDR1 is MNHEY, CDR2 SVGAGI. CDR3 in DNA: TGTGCCAGCAGTTACTCGAGGCTAGCGGGAGTTGAGCAGTTCTTC. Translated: CASSYSRLAGVEQFF.

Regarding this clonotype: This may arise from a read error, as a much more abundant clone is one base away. The CDR3 spells CASSRDSSSTGTQYF. In DNA, the CDR3 is TGTGCCAGCAGCCGGGACAGCTCTAGCACAGGTACGCAGTATTTT. This sequence joins TRBV28 and TRBJ2-3; 7 positions match TRBD1. The CDR3 covers 15 residues. Germline-derived CDR1 and CDR2 are MDHEN and SYDVKM.

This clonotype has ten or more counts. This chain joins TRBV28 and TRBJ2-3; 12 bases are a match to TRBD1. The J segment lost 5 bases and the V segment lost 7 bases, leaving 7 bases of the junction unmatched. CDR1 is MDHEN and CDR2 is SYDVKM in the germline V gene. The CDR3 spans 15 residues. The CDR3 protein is CASNHRDRGLDTQYF. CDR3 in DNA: TGTGCCAGCAACCACCGGGACAGGGGGCTAGATACGCAGTATTTT.

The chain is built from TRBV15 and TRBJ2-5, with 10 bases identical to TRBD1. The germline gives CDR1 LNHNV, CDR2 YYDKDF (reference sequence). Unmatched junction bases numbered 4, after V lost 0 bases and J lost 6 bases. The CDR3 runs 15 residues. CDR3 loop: CATSRDRDRGKTQYF. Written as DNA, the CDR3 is TGTGCCACCAGCAGAGATAGGGACAGGGGAAAGACCCAGTACTTC.

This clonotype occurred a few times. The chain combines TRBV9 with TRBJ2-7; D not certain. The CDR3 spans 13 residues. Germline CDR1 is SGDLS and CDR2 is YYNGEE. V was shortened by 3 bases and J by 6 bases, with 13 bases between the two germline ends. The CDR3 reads CASSAVSGSEQYF. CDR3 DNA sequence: TGTGCCAGCAGCGCCGTTTCTGGGTCCGAGCAGTACTTC.

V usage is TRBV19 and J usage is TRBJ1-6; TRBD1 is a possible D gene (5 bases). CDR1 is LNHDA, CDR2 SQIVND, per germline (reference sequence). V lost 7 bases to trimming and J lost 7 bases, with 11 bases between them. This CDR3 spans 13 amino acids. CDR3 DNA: TGTGCCAGTACTCAGGGATACAATTCACCCCTCCACTTT. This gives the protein CASTQGYNSPLHF.

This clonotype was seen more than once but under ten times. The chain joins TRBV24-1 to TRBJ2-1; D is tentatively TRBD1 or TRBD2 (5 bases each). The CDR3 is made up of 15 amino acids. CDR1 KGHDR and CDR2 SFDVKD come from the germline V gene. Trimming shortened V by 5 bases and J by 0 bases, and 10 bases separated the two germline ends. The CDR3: CATSGDASSYNEQFF. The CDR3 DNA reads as TGTGCCACCAGTGGGGACGCGAGCTCCTACAATGAGCAGTTCTTC.

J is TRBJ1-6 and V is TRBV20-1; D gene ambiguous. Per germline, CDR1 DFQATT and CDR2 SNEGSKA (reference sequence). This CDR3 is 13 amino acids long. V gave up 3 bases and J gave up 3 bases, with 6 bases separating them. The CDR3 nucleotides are TGCAGTGCTAGCCGGGACTATAATTCACCCCTCCACTTT. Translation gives CSASRDYNSPLHF.

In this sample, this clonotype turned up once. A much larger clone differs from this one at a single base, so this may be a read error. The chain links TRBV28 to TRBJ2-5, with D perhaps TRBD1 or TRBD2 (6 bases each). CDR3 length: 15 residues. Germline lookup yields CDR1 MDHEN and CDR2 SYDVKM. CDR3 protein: CAGRLQGGNQETQYF. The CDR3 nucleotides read TGTGCCGGCAGGCTACAGGGAGGTAACCAAGAGACCCAGTACTTC.

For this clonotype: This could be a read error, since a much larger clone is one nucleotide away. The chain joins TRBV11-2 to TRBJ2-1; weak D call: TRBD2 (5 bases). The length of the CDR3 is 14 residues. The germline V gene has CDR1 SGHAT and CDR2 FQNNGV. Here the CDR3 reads CAGSLEGEAARRFF. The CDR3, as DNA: TGTGCCGGCAGCTTAGAGGGAGAGGCGGCCCGTCGGTTCTTC.

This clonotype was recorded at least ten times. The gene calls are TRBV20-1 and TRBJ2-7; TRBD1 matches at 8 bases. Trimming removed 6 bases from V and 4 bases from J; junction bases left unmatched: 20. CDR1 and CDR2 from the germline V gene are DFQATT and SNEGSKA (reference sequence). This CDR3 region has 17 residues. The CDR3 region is CSAKVPPGQGTRYEQYF. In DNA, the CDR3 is TGCAGTGCCAAAGTCCCCCCTGGACAGGGAACGAGGTACGAGCAGTACTTC.

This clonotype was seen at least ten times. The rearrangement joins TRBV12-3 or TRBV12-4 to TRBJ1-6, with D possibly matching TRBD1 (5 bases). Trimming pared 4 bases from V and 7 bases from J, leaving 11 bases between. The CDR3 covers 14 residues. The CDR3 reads CASSSGTKNSPLHF. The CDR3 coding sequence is TGTGCCAGCAGTTCGGGGACGAAGAATTCACCCCTCCACTTT.

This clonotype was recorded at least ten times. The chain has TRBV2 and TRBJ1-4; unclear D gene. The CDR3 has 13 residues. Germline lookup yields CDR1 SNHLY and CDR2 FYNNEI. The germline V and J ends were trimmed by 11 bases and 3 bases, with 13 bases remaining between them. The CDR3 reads CAGRREPNEKLFF. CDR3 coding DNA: TGTGCCGGCCGAAGGGAGCCTAATGAAAAACTGTTTTTT.

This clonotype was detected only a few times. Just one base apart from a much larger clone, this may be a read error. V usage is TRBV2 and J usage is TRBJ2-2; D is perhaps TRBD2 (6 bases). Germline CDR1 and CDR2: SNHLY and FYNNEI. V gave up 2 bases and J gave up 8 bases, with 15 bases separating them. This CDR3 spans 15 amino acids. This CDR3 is CASSEYLARIGELFF. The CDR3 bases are TGTGCCAGCAGTGAATATCTAGCGAGAATTGGGGAGCTGTTTTTT.

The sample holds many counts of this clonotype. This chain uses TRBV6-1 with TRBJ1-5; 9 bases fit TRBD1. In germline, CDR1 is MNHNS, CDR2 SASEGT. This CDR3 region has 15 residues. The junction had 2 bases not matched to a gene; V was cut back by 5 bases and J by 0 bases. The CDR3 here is CASSWDRASNQPQHF. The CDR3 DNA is TGTGCCAGCAGTTGGGACAGGGCTAGCAATCAGCCCCAGCATTTT.